This T cell receptor beta chain is drawn from a study of T cell repertoires in cytomegalovirus infection. As for this clonotype: Antigen unknown.

V lost 5 bases and J lost 5; bases outside the gene matches: 2. The CDR3 loop spans 14 amino acids. Each CDR3 protein is one row after TCRdb ran MiXCR on the reads. Of tens of thousands of distinct CDR3 sequences detected, 20% appear once; the ten largest clones hold about 30%. This rearrangement joins TRBV12-3 or TRBV12-4 to TRBJ2-2; 10 bases align to TRBD1. The sequence was collected from a human donor in good health (CMV status not recorded). Some clones in this sample may be carry-over from other donors' samples. Sample: CD8+ T cells from cultured PBMCs, taken from culture after CMV antigen stimulation. The CDR3 nucleotides are TGTGCCAGCAGTCGGGACAGGGGTACCGGGGAGCTGTTTTTT. This encodes CASSRDRGTGELFF.